The T cell receptor (beta chain) described here comes from a study of CD4 T cell repertoires in COVID-19 (dated by TCRdb to the early 2020s). In terms of the full investigation: To analyze cross-reactivity, the CFSE-low cells were expanded with IL-2 for about ten days and then labeled again and restimulated with spike proteins from other coronaviruses. Naturally processed CD4+ T cell responses to SARS-CoV-2 spike and nucleoprotein were characterized in COVID-19-recovered individuals, and clonal composition was assessed by TCR Vbeta sequencing. In three recovered individuals, the researchers analyzed the TCR Vbeta repertoire of SARS-CoV-2-reactive T cells at the subset level.

V is cut by 4 bases and J by 9 bases, and the space between the germline ends is 13 bases. From the cysteine through the phenylalanine, the CDR3 covers 13 amino acids. Only the CDR3 DNA stays, 39 bases, in frame from base 1. CDR1 and CDR2 are read off the germline V gene (reference sequence) as LNHDA and SQIVND. The library was made by the immunoSEQ multiplex PCR assay. On the authors' methods: The Chao-Jaccard similarity index and counts of shared clonotypes were used to quantify repertoire overlap between subsets. In its TCRdb copy, this immuneACCESS table keeps in-frame sequences only and misses some clones. Where compared with another copy, unresolved V genes explain less than half of these, and the others have no known cause. Clone size and V and J calls were adopted from that table, with D and trimming inferred from the DNA. This sample comprises about 25,000 clones, over 85% of them detected only once. Less than 0.75% of the sample lies in the top ten.

Summary of the overall study and its limitations: Two or all three memory subsets shared several of the most expanded SARS-CoV-2-reactive clonotypes, which suggests intraclonal diversification. Between about 7 and 25% of SARS-CoV-2 clonotypes were also detected in secondary cultures stimulated with SARS-CoV and/or HKU1 spike, a finding consistent with cross-reactivity.

As for this clone: Its antigen is unknown. Base qualities were left out, and no much larger clone turns up one base away.

Memory T cell samples that were not cultured went straight to sequencing right after ex vivo isolation. From peripheral blood mononuclear cells, the researchers isolated CD4+ total memory, central memory, effector memory and circulating T follicular helper cells. The clonotype comes from a human donor who had COVID-19. Sequences were derived from circulating follicular helper CD4+ T cells (cTfh) from blood, sampled before the COVID-19 pandemic. Interpreted using the paper, the cell subset or site label stands for: circulating T follicular helper cells. Rearrangement joined TRBV19 to TRBJ1-5; confidence is insufficient to name the D gene. The CDR3 sequence is CASSTDGDRPQHF. DNA sequence: TGTGCCAGTAGTACCGACGGGGATCGGCCCCAGCATTTT.